This record covers a single T cell receptor beta chain. This table comes from immunoSEQ multiplex PCR, and its TCRdb copy is limited to in-frame clones, with some not included. The profile shows 280,000 or so clones, approximately 88% of them singletons. This entry comes from a study of blood T cell repertoires in COVID-19. Trimming at V came to 11 bases and at J to 3 bases, leaving 5 bases not matched to a gene. CDR1 is MDHEN and CDR2 is SYDVKM in the germline V gene. This CDR3 has 14 residues. The specimen sequenced was peripheral blood. This chain connects TRBV28 to TRBJ2-3, with 13 bases matching TRBD2. The receptor comes from a woman aged 25 to 39 who had recovered from COVID-19. The CDR3 DNA is TGTGCCGGGGGACTAGCGGGGTTTACAGATACGCAGTATTTT. Translated: CAGGLAGFTDTQYF.